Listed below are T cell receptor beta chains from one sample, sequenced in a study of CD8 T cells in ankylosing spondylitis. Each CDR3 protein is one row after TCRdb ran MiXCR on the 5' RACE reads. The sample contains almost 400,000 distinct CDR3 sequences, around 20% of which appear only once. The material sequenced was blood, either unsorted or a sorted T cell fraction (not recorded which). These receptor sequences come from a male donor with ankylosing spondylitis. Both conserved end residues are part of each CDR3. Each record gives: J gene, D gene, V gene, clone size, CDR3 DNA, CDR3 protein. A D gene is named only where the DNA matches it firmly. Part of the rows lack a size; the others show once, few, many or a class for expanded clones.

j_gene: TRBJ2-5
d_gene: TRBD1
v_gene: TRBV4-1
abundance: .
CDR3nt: TGCGCCAGCAGCCTCGGGACAGGCCTGATTCAAGAGACCCAGTACTTC
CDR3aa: CASSLGTGLIQETQYF

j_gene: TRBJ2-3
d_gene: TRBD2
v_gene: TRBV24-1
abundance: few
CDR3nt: TGTGCCACCAGTGTACGGGAGGGCACAGATACGCAGTATTTT
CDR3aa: CATSVREGTDTQYF

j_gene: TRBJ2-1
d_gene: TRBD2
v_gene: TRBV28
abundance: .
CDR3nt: TGTGCCAGCAGTAGTCCTAGCGGGGTCTTCAATGAGCAGTTCTTC
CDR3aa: CASSSPSGVFNEQFF

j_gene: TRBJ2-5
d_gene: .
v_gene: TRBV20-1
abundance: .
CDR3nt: TGCAGTGCTAGACCCCTAGTGTTGGAGACCCAGTACTTC
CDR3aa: CSARPLVLETQYF

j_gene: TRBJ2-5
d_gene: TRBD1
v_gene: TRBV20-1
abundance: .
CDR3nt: TGCAGTGCTAGAGCTTTGGGACAGGGGGCTTCGGAGACCCAGTACTTC
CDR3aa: CSARALGQGASETQYF

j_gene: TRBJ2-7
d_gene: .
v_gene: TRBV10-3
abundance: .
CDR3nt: TGTGCCATCAGTGGGCCGCTCGGGGGCCACGAGCAGTACTTC
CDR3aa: CAISGPLGGHEQYF

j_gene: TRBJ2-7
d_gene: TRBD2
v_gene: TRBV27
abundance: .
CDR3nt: TGTGCCAGCAGTCCCTTAGCGGGAGGGGCCTGGGAGCAGTACTTC
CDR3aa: CASSPLAGGAWEQYF

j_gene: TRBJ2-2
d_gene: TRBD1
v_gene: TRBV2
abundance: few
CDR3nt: TGTGCCAGCAGTGAAGCCCGGGACAGACTGAACACCGGGGAGCTGTTTTTT
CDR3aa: CASSEARDRLNTGELFF

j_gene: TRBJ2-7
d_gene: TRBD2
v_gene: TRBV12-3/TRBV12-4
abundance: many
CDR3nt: TGTGCCAGCAGTCAGGTGGGAGCGGGAGGTCGCTACGAGCAGTACTTC
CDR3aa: CASSQVGAGGRYEQYF

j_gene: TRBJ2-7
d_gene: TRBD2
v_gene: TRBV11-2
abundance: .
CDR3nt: TGTGCCAGCAGGTTAGCGGGACGAAACTCCTACGAGCAGTACTTC
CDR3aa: CASRLAGRNSYEQYF

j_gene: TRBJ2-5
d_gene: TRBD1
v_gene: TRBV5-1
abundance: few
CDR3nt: TGCGCCAGCAGCGCGTTACTTGGGACAGCCCAAGAGACCCAGTACTTC
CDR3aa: CASSALLGTAQETQYF

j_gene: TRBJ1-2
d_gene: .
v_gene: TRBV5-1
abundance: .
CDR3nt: TGCGCCAGCAGCTTGCGAATTGGGGGAAAGGATGGCTACACCTTC
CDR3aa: CASSLRIGGKDGYTF

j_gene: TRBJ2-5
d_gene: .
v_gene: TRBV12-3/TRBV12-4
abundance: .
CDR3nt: TGTGCCAGCAGTCACAGAGAGACCCAGTACTTC
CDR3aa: CASSHRETQYF

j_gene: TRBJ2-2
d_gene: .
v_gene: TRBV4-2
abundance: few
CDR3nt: TGTGCCAGCAGCCCCCCAGGGGTGAACACCGGGGAGCTGTTTTTT
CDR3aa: CASSPPGVNTGELFF

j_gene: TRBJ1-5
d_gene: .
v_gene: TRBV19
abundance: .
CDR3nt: TGTGCCAGTACGGGGGACCGATGGACAGAAGACAACAATCAGCCCCAGCATTTT
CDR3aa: CASTGDRWTEDNNQPQHF

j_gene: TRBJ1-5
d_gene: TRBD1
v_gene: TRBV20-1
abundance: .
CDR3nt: TGCAGTGCTAGAGAAGGGGGAGGGACAGGGGCTAGTCAGCCCCAGCATTTT
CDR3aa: CSAREGGGTGASQPQHF

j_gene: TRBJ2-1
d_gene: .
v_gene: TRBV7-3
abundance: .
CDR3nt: TGTGCCAGCAGCTTAACGGGGCAGGCCAATGAGCAGTTCTTC
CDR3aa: CASSLTGQANEQFF

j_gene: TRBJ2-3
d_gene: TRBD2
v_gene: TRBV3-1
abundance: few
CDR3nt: TGTGCCAGCAGCCGAAGCGGGAGCGGTATTTCAGATACGCAGTATTTT
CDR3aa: CASSRSGSGISDTQYF

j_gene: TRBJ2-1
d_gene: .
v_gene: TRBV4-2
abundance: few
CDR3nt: TGTGCCAGCAGCCAAGCTGTGACAGACACCTACAATGAGCAGTTCTTC
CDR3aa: CASSQAVTDTYNEQFF

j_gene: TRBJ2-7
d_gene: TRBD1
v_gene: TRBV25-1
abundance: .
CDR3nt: TGTGCCAGCAGTGCCGGGACAGCGGAGTACTTC
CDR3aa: CASSAGTAEYF

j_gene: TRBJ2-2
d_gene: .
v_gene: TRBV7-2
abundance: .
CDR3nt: TGTGCCAGCATCCGAAGGGGGGGATCCGGGGAGCTGTTTTTT
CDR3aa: CASIRRGGSGELFF

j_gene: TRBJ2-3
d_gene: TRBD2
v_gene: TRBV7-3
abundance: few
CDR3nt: TGTGCCAGCAGCAGTACTAGGACTAGCGACACAGATACGCAGTATTTT
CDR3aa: CASSSTRTSDTDTQYF

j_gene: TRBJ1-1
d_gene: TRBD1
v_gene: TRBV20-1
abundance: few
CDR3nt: TGCAGTGCTAGTGACAGGGGGCATAGGGACATGAACACTGAAGCTTTCTTT
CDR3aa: CSASDRGHRDMNTEAFF

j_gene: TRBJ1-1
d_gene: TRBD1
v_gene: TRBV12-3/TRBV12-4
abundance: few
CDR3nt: TGTGCCAGCAGCGGACAGGGCCACACTGAAGCTTTCTTT
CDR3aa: CASSGQGHTEAFF

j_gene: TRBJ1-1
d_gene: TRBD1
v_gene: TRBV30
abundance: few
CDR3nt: TGTGCCTGGAGGACAGGGGGAGGGTATGCTGAAGCTTTCTTT
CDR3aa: CAWRTGGGYAEAFF

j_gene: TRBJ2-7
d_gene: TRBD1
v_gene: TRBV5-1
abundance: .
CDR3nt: TGCGCCAGCAGCTTGGGGGACAGGGGCCCCCACGAGCAGTACTTC
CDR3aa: CASSLGDRGPHEQYF

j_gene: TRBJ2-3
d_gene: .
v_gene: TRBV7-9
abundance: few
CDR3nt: TGTGCCAGCATCAGAAGTCGGGGTGGAAGCACAGATACGCAGTATTTT
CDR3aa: CASIRSRGGSTDTQYF

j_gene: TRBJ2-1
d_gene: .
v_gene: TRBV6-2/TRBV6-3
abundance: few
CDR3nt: TGTGCCAGCAGTTACGGGTATATAGAGTTCTTC
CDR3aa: CASSYGYIEFF

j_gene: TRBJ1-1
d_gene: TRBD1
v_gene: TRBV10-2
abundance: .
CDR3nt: TGCGCCAGCAGTTTTAAGGGACAGGGGTTTCTCCCCACTGAAGCTTTCTTT
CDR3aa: CASSFKGQGFLPTEAFF

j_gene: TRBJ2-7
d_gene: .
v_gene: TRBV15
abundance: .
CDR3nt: TGTGCCACCAGCAGAGATGTACAGGCCTCCTACGAGCAGTACTTC
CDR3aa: CATSRDVQASYEQYF

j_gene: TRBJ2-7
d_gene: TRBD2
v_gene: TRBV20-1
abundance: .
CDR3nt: TGCAGTGCTTCTCTAGCGGGGGATCCATACGAGCAGTACTTC
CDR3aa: CSASLAGDPYEQYF

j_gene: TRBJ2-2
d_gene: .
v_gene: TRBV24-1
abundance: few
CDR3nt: TGTGCCACCACAGCGAGCGCGAACACCGGGGAGCTGTTTTTT
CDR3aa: CATTASANTGELFF

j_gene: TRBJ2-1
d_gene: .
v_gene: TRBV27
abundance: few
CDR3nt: TGTGCCAGCAGTTTGTCTTTCTACAATGAGCAGTTCTTC
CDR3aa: CASSLSFYNEQFF